This TCR beta chain was found in a study of T cell repertoires in cytomegalovirus infection. TCRdb fed the reads into MiXCR, producing one record per CDR3 protein. The sample records about 490,000 distinct CDR3 sequences, less than 30% being singletons. This clonotype was counted a few times. The CDR3 loop spans 13 amino acids. Germline values: CDR1 SGDLS, CDR2 YYNGEE. Trimming left V 4 bases short and J 5 bases short, with 12 bases between. The sequence came from a human donor in good health (CMV status not recorded). Some clones in this sample may be carry-over from other donors' samples. The sample taken for sequencing was PBMCs. This chain connects TRBV9 to TRBJ1-2, with D perhaps TRBD1 (5 bases). CDR3 nucleotides: TGTGCCAGCAGCCAGGACGGGGGATATGGCTACACCTTC. Translated, it gives CASSQDGGYGYTF. The variable domain in full, with the rest retrieved from reference TRBV9 and TRBJ1-2, is DSGVTQTPKHLITATGQRVTLRCSPRSGDLSVYWYQQSLDQGLQFLIQYYNGEERAKGNILERFSAQQFPDLHSELNLSSLELGDSALYFCASSQDGGYGYTFGSGTRLTVV.